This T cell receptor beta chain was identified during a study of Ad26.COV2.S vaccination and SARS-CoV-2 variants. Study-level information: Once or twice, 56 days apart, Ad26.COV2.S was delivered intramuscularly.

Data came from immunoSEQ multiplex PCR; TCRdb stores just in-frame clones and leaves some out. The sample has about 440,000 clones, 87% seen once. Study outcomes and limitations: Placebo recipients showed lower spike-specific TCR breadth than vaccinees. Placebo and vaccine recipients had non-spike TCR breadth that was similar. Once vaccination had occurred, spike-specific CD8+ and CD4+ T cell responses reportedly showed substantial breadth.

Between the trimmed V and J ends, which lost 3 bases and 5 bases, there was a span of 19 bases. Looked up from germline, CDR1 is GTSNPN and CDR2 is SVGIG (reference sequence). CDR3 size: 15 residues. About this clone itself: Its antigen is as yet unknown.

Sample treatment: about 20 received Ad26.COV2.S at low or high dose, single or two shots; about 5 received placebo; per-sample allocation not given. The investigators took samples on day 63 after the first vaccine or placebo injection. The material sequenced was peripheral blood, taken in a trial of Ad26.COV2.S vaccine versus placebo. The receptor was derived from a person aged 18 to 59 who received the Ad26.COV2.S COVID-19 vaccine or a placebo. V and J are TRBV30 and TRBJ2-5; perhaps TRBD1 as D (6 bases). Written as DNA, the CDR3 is TGTGCCTGGAGCGAGGCCCCACAGGGATTGGAGACCCAGTACTTC. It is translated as CAWSEAPQGLETQYF.